A single sample is the source of the 11 T cell receptor beta chains below, sequenced in a study of blood T cell repertoires in COVID-19. Assay: immunoSEQ multiplex PCR; the TCRdb copy retains only in-frame clones and omits some. The sample lists some 210,000 clones, 82% occurring once. Sequencing was carried out using peripheral blood. The receptors were sampled from a woman aged 40 to 55 with acute or convalescent COVID-19.

In this sample, this clone turned up a few times. This chain's CDR3 is CASSEPPRGGEQFF. CDR3 coding DNA: TGTGCCAGCAGTGAACCGCCACGAGGGGGAGAGCAGTTCTTC. The gene calls are TRBV6-1 and TRBJ2-1, with TRBD1 as a possible D gene (6 bases). Germline lookup yields CDR1 MNHNS and CDR2 SASEGT. The CDR3 length is 14 residues. With 2 bases removed from V and 10 bases from J, the gap between germline ends came to 15 bases.

The chain carries TRBV6-5 and TRBJ2-7, with unresolved D. Trimming pared 6 bases from V and 2 bases from J, leaving 8 bases between. This CDR3 region has 12 residues. Germline CDR1 reads MNHEY; CDR2 reads SVGAGI. CDR3 in DNA: TGTGCCAGCAGGGCGGTTCCCTACGAGCAGTACTTC. This encodes CASRAVPYEQYF.

The J gene is TRBJ1-6, the V gene TRBV3-1 (or the pseudogene TRBV3-2); no clear D. V shed 0 bases and J shed 14 bases, with 11 bases lying between them. Looked up from germline, CDR1 is LGHDT and CDR2 is YNNKEL (reference sequence). The CDR3 extends over 13 amino acids. The CDR3 bases are TGTGCCAGCAGCCAAGATTCGCGCTCGTCCCTCCACTTT. This gives the protein CASSQDSRSSLHF.

CDR3 bases: TGTGCTAGTGGTTTGGTACTTAAGAAGGTAGCCTCTGGAAACACCATATATTTT. Amino acid sequence: CASGLVLKKVASGNTIYF. V usage is TRBV12-5 and J usage is TRBJ1-3; D is unresolved. The length of the CDR3 is 18 residues. Per germline, CDR1 LGHNT and CDR2 FRNRAP. Between the trimmed V and J ends, which lost 0 bases and 0 bases, there was a span of 15 bases.

This rearrangement joins TRBV10-3 to TRBJ1-2; D may be TRBD1 (5 bases). CDR1 ENHRY and CDR2 SYGVKD come from the germline V gene. Trimming removed 6 bases at V and 5 bases at J, with 10 bases between. The CDR3 runs to 12 residues. CDR3 bases: TGTGCCATCAGCGTAGACAGTTATGGCTACACCTTC. Protein sequence: CAISVDSYGYTF.

V is TRBV5-1 and J is TRBJ1-4, with 7 bases fitting TRBD1. The CDR3 is 13 amino acids. J lost 7 bases, V lost 0 bases, and 0 bases had no gene match. Germline assignment: CDR1 SGHRS and CDR2 YFSETQ. This CDR3 reads CASSLGTGEKLFF. Written as DNA, the CDR3 is TGCGCCAGCAGCTTGGGGACAGGTGAAAAACTGTTTTTT.

The V call is TRBV6-5, the J call TRBJ1-2, with D tentatively TRBD1 (6 bases). Deletions cut 5 bases from V and 4 bases from J, with 17 bases between. Germline V gives CDR1 MNHEY, CDR2 SVGAGI. This CDR3 contains 15 residues. The DNA for the CDR3 is TGTGCCAGCAGTACTACAGGGACCTTCGGCTATGGCTACACCTTC. Encoded protein: CASSTTGTFGYGYTF.

The chain is built from TRBV6-6 and TRBJ2-7, with 9 bases matching TRBD2. CDR1 is MNHNY and CDR2 is SVGAGI in the germline V gene (reference sequence). With 11 bases clipped from V and 3 bases from J, the junction kept 14 bases outside the gene matches. There are 15 residues in the CDR3. CDR3 loop: CAVPGAAGGYYEQYF. The CDR3 coding sequence is TGTGCCGTCCCGGGGGCAGCGGGGGGCTACTACGAGCAGTACTTC.

V and J are TRBV2 and TRBJ1-5, with D perhaps TRBD1 (5 bases). This CDR3 is 13 amino acids long. V was trimmed by 7 bases and J by 5 bases, leaving 12 bases between them. Germline V gene lookup returns CDR1 SNHLY and CDR2 FYNNEI. Here the CDR3 DNA reads TGTGCCAGCAAACAGGAGCCCGATCAGCCCCAGCATTTT. Protein: CASKQEPDQPQHF.

The chain uses TRBV29-1 and TRBJ1-2, with a weak D call TRBD1 (6 bases). This CDR3 region has 12 residues. Germline-derived CDR1 and CDR2 are SQVTM and ANQGSEA. With 5 bases removed from V and 8 bases from J, the gap between germline ends came to 15 bases. The CDR3 protein is CSVRRQVQGYTF. The DNA for the CDR3 is TGCAGCGTTCGCCGACAGGTTCAGGGCTACACCTTC.

The sample holds one count of this clone. This CDR3 reads CASSLGAALRYGYTF. The CDR3 nucleotides read TGTGCCAGCAGCTTGGGGGCAGCCCTGCGCTATGGCTACACCTTC. V gene TRBV5-4 combines with J gene TRBJ1-2; D remains unclear. Germline V gene sequence: CDR1 SGHNT, CDR2 YYREEE (reference sequence). Trimming shortened V by 0 bases and J by 4 bases, and 13 bases separated the two germline ends. This CDR3 is built from 15 residues. The full variable domain, completed using reference TRBV5-4 and TRBJ1-2, is ETGVTQSPTHLIKTRGQQVTLRCSSQSGHNTVSWYQQALGQGPQFIFQYYREEENGRGNFPPRFSGLQFPNYSSELNVNALELDDSALYLCASSLGAALRYGYTFGSGTRLTVV.